The 17 T cell receptor beta chains listed next were all sequenced from one sample in a study of blood T cell repertoires in COVID-19. Profiled with immunoSEQ multiplex PCR; TCRdb holds only in-frame clones, not every one. The data show 250,000 to 350,000 clones, 70% to 90% seen once. Material: PBMCs or T cells enriched from blood (not recorded which). Receptors were obtained from a woman in her thirties who had recovered from COVID-19.

The genes are TRBV3-1 (or the pseudogene TRBV3-2) and TRBJ1-5; unclear D gene. Trimming left V 0 bases short and J 6 bases short, with 15 bases between. CDR3 length: 16 amino acids. The germline CDR1 and CDR2 sequences are LGHDT and YNNKEL (reference sequence). CDR3 protein: CASSQDPALRGQPQHF. CDR3 coding DNA: TGTGCCAGCAGCCAAGATCCCGCTCTCCGCGGTCAGCCCCAGCATTTT.

This rearrangement joins TRBV30 to TRBJ2-5, with D hard to call. The CDR3 has 12 residues. CDR1 is GTSNPN, CDR2 SVGIG, per germline (reference sequence). V lost 4 bases and J lost 5, with 11 bases in between. CDR3 loop: CAWNLVEETQYF. CDR3 DNA: TGTGCCTGGAATCTGGTAGAGGAGACCCAGTACTTC.

The genes are TRBV19 and TRBJ1-2; 8 nucleotides agree with TRBD1. The V segment lost 4 bases and the J segment 2 bases; nucleotides outside the gene matches: 6. The length of the CDR3 is 15 residues. Looked up from germline, CDR1 is LNHDA and CDR2 is SQIVND (reference sequence). CDR3 in DNA: TGTGCCAGTAGTAGGGACGGACAGGGCAACTATGGCTACACCTTC. Protein: CASSRDGQGNYGYTF.

The chain links TRBV19 to TRBJ2-7; the D gene is possibly TRBD1 (5 bases). The CDR3 has 15 amino acids. The germline V gene has CDR1 LNHDA and CDR2 SQIVND (reference sequence). Trimming cost V 3 bases and J 7 bases, with 19 bases left between them. The CDR3 region has the DNA TGTGCCAGTAGTATTAGAACTGGGCAGGGTGAAGAGCAGTACTTC. Its protein is CASSIRTGQGEEQYF.

V is TRBV13 and J is TRBJ2-1; D possibly corresponds to TRBD1 (6 bases). The CDR3 spans 16 residues. Trimming took 5 bases from V and 1 from J, leaving 15 bases between them. Germline lookup yields CDR1 PRHDT and CDR2 FYEKMQ (reference sequence). As DNA, the CDR3 is TGTGCCAGCAGCCACCGGGACAAGGGATCCTACAATGAGCAGTTCTTC. Residues: CASSHRDKGSYNEQFF. The variable domain in full, completed from reference TRBV13 and TRBJ2-1, reads AAGVIQSPRHLIKEKRETATLKCYPIPRHDTVYWYQQGPGQDPQFLISFYEKMQSDKGSIPDRFSAQQFSDYHSELNMSSLELGDSALYFCASSHRDKGSYNEQFFGPGTRLTVL.

This chain joins TRBV7-9 and TRBJ2-1, with 8 bases fitting TRBD2. Germline assignment: CDR1 SEHNR and CDR2 FQNEAQ (reference sequence). This CDR3 is 16 amino acids long. Unmatched junction bases numbered 10, after V lost 4 bases and J lost 5 bases. The CDR3: CASSSPSGSANNEQFF. CDR3 in DNA: TGTGCCAGCAGCTCCCCCAGCGGGAGCGCGAACAATGAGCAGTTCTTC. Drawing the rest from reference TRBV7-9 and TRBJ2-1, the complete variable domain is DTGVSQNPRHKITKRGQNVTFRCDPISEHNRLYWYRQTLGQGPEFLTYFQNEAQLEKSRLLSDRFSAERPKGSFSTLEIQRTEQGDSAMYLCASSSPSGSANNEQFFGPGTRLTVL.

J is TRBJ2-3 and V is TRBV7-9; 11 bases match TRBD2. Germline assignment: CDR1 SEHNR and CDR2 FQNEAQ (reference sequence). CDR3 length: 19 amino acids. V lost 1 base to trimming and J lost 1 base; unmatched junction nucleotides: 10. CDR3 amino acids: CASSLGRLAGQVGTDTQYF. The CDR3 DNA follows: TGTGCCAGCAGCTTAGGAAGACTAGCGGGACAGGTCGGCACAGATACGCAGTATTTT.

The rearrangement joins TRBV24-1 to TRBJ1-5; D may be TRBD1 (6 bases). Germline CDR1 is KGHDR and CDR2 is SFDVKD. The length of the CDR3 is 14 residues. V was clipped by 4 bases and J by 6 bases, with 12 bases between them. CDR3 in DNA: TGTGCCACCAGTGACGCCAGGGGTGCTCAGCCCCAGCATTTT. Residues: CATSDARGAQPQHF.

The chain employs TRBV28 and TRBJ2-7; 12 bases align to TRBD1. V shed 2 bases, J shed 5 bases, and the junction held 4 bases outside the gene matches. The CDR3 has 15 amino acids. The germline CDR1 and CDR2 sequences are MDHEN and SYDVKM. The CDR3 DNA reads as TGTGCCAGCAGTTTAGGGGGACAGGGGGCCCACGAGCAGTACTTC. Encoded protein: CASSLGGQGAHEQYF.

This chain connects TRBV28 to TRBJ1-1; 7 bases map to TRBD1. Germline V gene sequence: CDR1 MDHEN, CDR2 SYDVKM. The CDR3 runs to 16 residues. V was pared by 3 bases and J by 6 bases, with 13 bases of the junction left unmatched. The CDR3 bases are TGTGCCAGCAGTTTCCCCCTCATCGGACAGGCTTCTGAAGCTTTCTTT. Amino acids: CASSFPLIGQASEAFF.

The chain carries TRBV2 and TRBJ1-6; D is undetermined. There are 18 residues in the CDR3. Germline-derived CDR1 and CDR2 are SNHLY and FYNNEI. Between the trimmed V and J ends, which lost 4 bases and 0 bases, there was a span of 16 bases. CDR3 residues: CASSGLGGMSSYNSPLHF. The CDR3, as DNA: TGTGCCAGCAGTGGTTTGGGCGGGATGAGCTCCTATAATTCACCCCTCCACTTT.

V and J are TRBV6-4 and TRBJ2-3, with unresolved D. The germline V gene has CDR1 MRHNA and CDR2 SNTAGT. V was clipped by 3 bases and J by 6 bases, with 10 bases between them. The length of the CDR3 is 13 residues. DNA of the CDR3: TGTGCCAGCAGTGATAGTAGTTCCGATACGCAGTATTTT. It is translated as CASSDSSSDTQYF.

The chain combines TRBV18 with TRBJ1-1; 7 bases are a match to TRBD1. The V gene's germline CDR1 is KGHSH and CDR2 LQKENI. This CDR3 region has 17 residues. Germline trimming cut 3 bases from V and 0 bases from J; bases unmatched to any gene: 10. CDR3 sequence (DNA): TGTGCCAGCTCACCCGCCGATACCGGGACAGTGAACACTGAAGCTTTCTTT. This encodes CASSPADTGTVNTEAFF.

At least ten counts were recorded for this clone. The gene calls are TRBV5-4 and TRBJ2-7; the match to TRBD2 covers 7 bases. Trimming at V came to 4 bases and at J to 1 base, leaving 5 bases not matched to a gene. The CDR3 length is 14 residues. Germline loops: CDR1 SGHNT, CDR2 YYREEE (reference sequence). The DNA of the CDR3 is TGTGCCAGCAGCACTCCTAGCGGATCCTACGAGCAGTACTTC. This translates into CASSTPSGSYEQYF.

The rearrangement joins TRBV18 to TRBJ2-6; 7 positions agree with TRBD2. V lost 4 bases and J lost 0; bases outside the gene matches: 15. Germline V CDR1 and CDR2: KGHSH, LQKENI. The CDR3 sequence is 20 residues long. In DNA, the CDR3 is TGTGCCAGCTCACACAGCGGGACGGTAGTGGTGAGCTCTGGGGCCAACGTCCTGACTTTC. This sequence encodes CASSHSGTVVVSSGANVLTF.

The chain uses TRBV6-1 and TRBJ2-2; D not resolved. The CDR3 extends over 12 amino acids. From germline, CDR1 is MNHNS and CDR2 SASEGT. The V end lost 7 bases, the J end lost 0 bases, and 3 bases lay between the germline ends. CDR3 protein: CASTANTGELFF. CDR3 coding DNA: TGTGCCAGCACAGCGAACACCGGGGAGCTGTTTTTT.

The rearrangement links TRBV11-2 to TRBJ2-7; TRBD1 aligns across 7 bases. Looked up from germline, CDR1 is SGHAT and CDR2 is FQNNGV. V was clipped by 5 bases and J by 2 bases; unmatched bases: 6. This CDR3 has 14 amino acids. The CDR3 sequence: CASSEEGAAYEQYF. Here the CDR3 DNA reads TGTGCCAGCAGCGAAGAGGGGGCCGCCTACGAGCAGTACTTC.